The rows below give T cell receptor beta chains drawn from one sample of a study of OX40 agonist ivuxolimab in advanced cancers. Assay: immunoSEQ multiplex PCR; the TCRdb copy retains only in-frame clones and omits some. The table has 65,000 or so clones, 85% seen once. The source material was CD4+ or CD8+ T cells sorted from blood, sampled in a trial of the OX40 agonist ivuxolimab. The receptors were gathered from an adult with an advanced solid tumor such as melanoma, head and neck, liver or kidney cancer. Each CDR3 is given with its conserved first and last residue. Fields, in order: V gene, D gene, clone size, J gene, CDR3 protein, CDR3 DNA. The D gene is left open where the match is weak. A row's size may be missing; if present it is once, few, many or a size class.

TRBV19	.	.	TRBJ2-7	CASSRRAGNLYEQYF	TGTGCCAGTAGTCGGCGGGCGGGAAATCTATACGAGCAGTACTTC
TRBV4-1	TRBD1	.	TRBJ2-7	CASSQGQGAYEQYF	TGCGCCAGCAGCCAGGGACAGGGGGCCTACGAGCAGTACTTC
TRBV16	.	.	TRBJ1-1	CASSPRAEAFF	TGTGCCAGCAGCCCCCGGGCTGAAGCTTTCTTT
TRBV18	.	.	TRBJ2-7	CASSLDSFASYEQYF	TGTGCCAGCTCCCTGGACAGTTTTGCGTCCTACGAGCAGTACTTC
TRBV9	.	few	TRBJ2-7	CASSVGSSYEQYF	TGTGCCAGCAGCGTAGGTAGTTCCTACGAGCAGTACTTC
TRBV5-8	.	.	TRBJ2-1	CASSSWGGGAGDEQFF	TGTGCCAGCAGCTCATGGGGAGGGGGTGCCGGCGATGAGCAGTTCTTC
TRBV7-9	.	few	TRBJ1-4	CASSLSLGGNEKLFF	TGTGCCAGCAGCTTAAGCTTAGGGGGGAATGAAAAACTGTTTTTT
TRBV7-3	.	.	TRBJ2-3	CASSSGSTDTQYF	TGTGCCAGCAGCTCAGGGAGCACAGATACGCAGTATTTT
TRBV5-1	TRBD1	.	TRBJ2-7	CASSTDRGPLYEQYF	TGCGCCAGCAGCACCGACAGGGGTCCCCTCTACGAGCAGTACTTC
TRBV19	.	.	TRBJ2-1	CASTRGRWGKSNEQFF	TGTGCCAGTACCAGAGGAAGGTGGGGGAAGTCCAATGAGCAGTTCTTC
TRBV7-8	.	.	TRBJ2-3	CASSLLTKADTQYF	TGTGCCAGCAGCCTCCTGACTAAAGCAGATACGCAGTATTTT
TRBV5-6	TRBD2	.	TRBJ2-3	CASSHLADNPSQYF	TGTGCCAGCAGCCACCTAGCGGACAACCCCTCGCAGTATTTT
TRBV15	TRBD1	.	TRBJ1-5	CATSRGGGDQPQHF	TGTGCCACCAGCAGAGGAGGGGGCGATCAGCCCCAGCATTTT
TRBV6-1	TRBD1	.	TRBJ2-1	CASSDWTGGSDEQFF	TGTGCCAGCAGTGATTGGACAGGGGGAAGCGATGAGCAGTTCTTC
TRBV7-9	.	few	TRBJ2-1	CASNTGYNEQFF	TGTGCCAGCAACACAGGTTACAATGAGCAGTTCTTC
TRBV7-8	.	few	TRBJ1-6	CASSPRGVKYNSPLHF	TGTGCCAGCAGCCCCCGTGGTGTTAAATATAATTCACCCCTCCACTTT
TRBV11-2	.	.	TRBJ1-1	CASSLDRNEAFF	TGTGCCAGCAGCCTAGACAGAAATGAAGCTTTCTTT
TRBV7-8	.	.	TRBJ2-1	CASSLTEYNEQFF	TGTGCCAGCAGCCTGACAGAGTACAATGAGCAGTTCTTC
TRBV28	.	once	TRBJ2-6	CASSQPYAESSGANVLTF	TGTGCCAGCAGTCAACCCTATGCCGAGAGCTCTGGGGCCAACGTCCTGACTTTC
TRBV4-2	TRBD2	once	TRBJ2-7	CASSQDSLAGNYEQYF	TGTGCCAGCAGCCAAGATAGCCTAGCGGGAAACTACGAGCAGTACTTC
TRBV7-3	TRBD1	.	TRBJ2-7	CASSSIGTGKAYEQYF	TGTGCCAGCAGCTCCATCGGGACAGGAAAAGCCTACGAGCAGTACTTC
TRBV28	.	.	TRBJ2-2	CASSLGRGDGELFF	TGTGCCAGCAGTTTGGGTAGAGGCGACGGGGAGCTGTTTTTT
TRBV27	.	.	TRBJ2-1	CASSAGSSYNEQFF	TGTGCCAGCAGCGCGGGTAGCTCCTACAATGAGCAGTTCTTC
TRBV7-3	.	once	TRBJ2-4	CASSLYDAKANIQYF	TGTGCCAGCAGCTTATATGACGCTAAGGCGAACATTCAGTACTTC
TRBV4-1	TRBD1	.	TRBJ2-7	CASSHVGTAYEQYF	TGCGCCAGCAGCCACGTCGGGACAGCATACGAGCAGTACTTC
TRBV27	.	.	TRBJ1-4	CASSLGGFNEKLFF	TGTGCCAGCAGTTTAGGGGGGTTCAATGAAAAACTGTTTTTT
TRBV27	.	.	TRBJ2-1	CATTGGPRYNEQFF	TGTGCCACGACAGGAGGCCCCAGGTACAATGAGCAGTTCTTC
TRBV5-4	TRBD1	.	TRBJ1-6	CASSEQGAPSSYNSPLHF	TGTGCCAGCAGCGAGCAGGGGGCCCCAAGCTCCTATAATTCACCCCTCCACTTT
TRBV6-5	.	once	TRBJ2-7	CASKDLGYSYEQYF	TGTGCCAGCAAGGATTTGGGCTACTCCTACGAGCAGTACTTC
TRBV7-9	.	few	TRBJ1-5	CASTHGPSNQPQHF	TGTGCCAGCACGCACGGACCTAGCAATCAGCCCCAGCATTTT
TRBV9	TRBD1	.	TRBJ2-5	CASSSAGDSQETQYF	TGTGCCAGCAGCTCGGCAGGGGACAGTCAAGAGACCCAGTACTTC
TRBV2	.	.	TRBJ1-1	CASRGGVGGGTEAFF	TGTGCCAGCAGGGGTGGAGTAGGGGGAGGAACTGAAGCTTTCTTT
TRBV11-2	.	.	TRBJ2-1	CASSLGPDNEQFF	TGTGCCAGCAGCCTCGGACCGGACAATGAGCAGTTCTTC
TRBV7-6	.	once	TRBJ1-1	CASSSSMNTEAFF	TGTGCCAGCAGCTCCTCAATGAACACTGAAGCTTTCTTT
TRBV11-3	.	.	TRBJ2-2	CATEGASGSNTGELFF	TGTGCCACGGAGGGGGCTAGCGGGTCGAACACCGGGGAGCTGTTTTTT
TRBV9	TRBD2	.	TRBJ2-1	CASSVRTSGDEQFF	TGTGCCAGCAGCGTAAGGACTAGCGGCGATGAGCAGTTCTTC